This T cell receptor beta chain was observed in a study of human T cells and chemical hapten exposure. MiXCR was run by TCRdb on the RACE reads, yielding one entry per CDR3 protein. The sample records some 87,000 distinct CDR3 sequences, about 9.3% being singletons. The time point denotes: patch test 1, 2 weeks after DPC sensitization. Documented treatment: therapeutic diphenylcyclopropenone sensitization with weekly scalp DPC. The donor pool consisted of alopecia patients aged 18 to 70 years, considered suitable for DPC. This clonotype has just a few counts. V was shortened by 0 bases and J by 0 bases, with 12 bases between the two germline ends. The V gene's germline CDR1 is DFQATT and CDR2 SNEGSKA (reference sequence). There are 16 residues in the CDR3.

Sequenced here: whole blood, sampled in connection with sensitization to the hapten diphenylcyclopropenone (DPC). This receptor was identified in a woman between 50 and 59 years old with alopecia areata. Some clones in this sample may be carry-over from other donors' samples. V and J are TRBV20-1 and TRBJ1-3; a weak D match, TRBD1 (5 bases). DNA for the CDR3: TGCAGTGCTAGAGATCCCGGGGGATACTCTGGAAACACCATATATTTT. Encoded protein: CSARDPGGYSGNTIYF.